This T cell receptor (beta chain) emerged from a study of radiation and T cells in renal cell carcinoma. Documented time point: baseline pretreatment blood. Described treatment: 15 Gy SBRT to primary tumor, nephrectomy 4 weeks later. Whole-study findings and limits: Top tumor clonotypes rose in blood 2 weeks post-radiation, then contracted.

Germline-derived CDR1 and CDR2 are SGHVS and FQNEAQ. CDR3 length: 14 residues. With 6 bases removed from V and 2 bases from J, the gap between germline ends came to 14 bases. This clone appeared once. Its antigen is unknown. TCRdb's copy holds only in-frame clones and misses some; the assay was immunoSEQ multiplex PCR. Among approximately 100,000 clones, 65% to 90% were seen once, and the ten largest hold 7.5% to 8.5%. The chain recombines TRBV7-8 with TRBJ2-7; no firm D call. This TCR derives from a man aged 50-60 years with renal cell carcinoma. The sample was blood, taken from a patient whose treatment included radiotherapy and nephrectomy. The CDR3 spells CASSQLQRTYEQYF. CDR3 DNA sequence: TGTGCCAGCAGTCAACTACAGAGAACCTACGAGCAGTACTTC. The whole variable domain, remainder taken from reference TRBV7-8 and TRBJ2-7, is GAGVSQSPRYKVAKRGQDVALRCDPISGHVSLFWYQQALGQGPEFLTYFQNEAQLDKSGLPSDRFFAERPEGSVSTLKIQRTQQEDSAVYLCASSQLQRTYEQYFGPGTRLTVT.